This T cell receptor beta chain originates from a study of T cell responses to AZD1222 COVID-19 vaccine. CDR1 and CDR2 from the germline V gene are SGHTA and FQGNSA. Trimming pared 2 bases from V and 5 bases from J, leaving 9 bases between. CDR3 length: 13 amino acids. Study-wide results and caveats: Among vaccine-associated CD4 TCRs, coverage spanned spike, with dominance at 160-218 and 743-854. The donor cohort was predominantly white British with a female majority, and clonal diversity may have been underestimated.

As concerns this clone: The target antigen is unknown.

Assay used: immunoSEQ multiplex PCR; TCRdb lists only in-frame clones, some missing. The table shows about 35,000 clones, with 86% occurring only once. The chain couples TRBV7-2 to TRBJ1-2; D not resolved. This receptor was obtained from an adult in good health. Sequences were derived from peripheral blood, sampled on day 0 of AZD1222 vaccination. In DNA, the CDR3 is TGTGCCAGCAGCTTATGGACGAGTTATGGCTACACCTTC. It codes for CASSLWTSYGYTF.